Following are 3 T cell receptor beta chains from one sample sequenced in a study of blood T cell repertoires in COVID-19. Sequencing used immunoSEQ multiplex PCR; TCRdb keeps in-frame clones, though not all of them. The sample records approximately 310,000 clones, around nine tenths being singletons. Input material: peripheral blood. The receptors shown here come from a man aged 50-59 years with active or convalescent COVID-19.

The chain is built from TRBV28 and TRBJ2-2, with TRBD2 as a possible D gene (6 bases). Germline V gene lookup returns CDR1 MDHEN and CDR2 SYDVKM. This CDR3 is built from 13 residues. Trimming took 6 bases from V and 9 from J, leaving 14 bases between them. The CDR3 bases are TGTGCCAGCAGGTCGGGACTCCATAGGGAGCTGTTTTTT. It translates to CASRSGLHRELFF.

Here the CDR3 reads CASSEGGGRETQYF. In DNA form, the CDR3 reads TGTGCCAGCAGTGAAGGGGGGGGCAGGGAGACCCAGTACTTC. J is TRBJ2-5 and V is TRBV2; tentatively, D is TRBD2 (7 bases). The CDR3 contains 14 residues. V lost 1 base, J lost 5 bases, and 11 bases lay in between. From germline, CDR1 is SNHLY and CDR2 FYNNEI. The complete variable domain, with remaining parts taken from reference TRBV2 and TRBJ2-5, reads EPEVTQTPSHQVTQMGQEVILRCVPISNHLYFYWYRQILGQKVEFLVSFYNNEISEKSEIFDDQFSVERPDGSNFTLKIRSTKLEDSAMYFCASSEGGGRETQYFGPGTRLLVL.

The V and J genes are TRBV5-4 and TRBJ1-1; no clear D gene. Germline V gene sequence: CDR1 SGHNT, CDR2 YYREEE (reference sequence). The CDR3 loop spans 13 amino acids. V was clipped by 0 bases and J by 2 bases, with 5 bases between them. The CDR3 nucleotides read TGTGCCAGCAGCTTGGCTTTAAACACTGAAGCTTTCTTT. Its translation: CASSLALNTEAFF.